This TCR beta chain was sequenced during a study of cytomegalovirus exposure and HLA in healthy donors. Broader study findings: Cytomegalovirus-associated status was assigned to approximately 160 TCR beta chains.

There are 14 residues in the CDR3. Germline assignment: CDR1 MNHEY and CDR2 SVGAGI. V dropped 4 bases and J dropped 3; count of bases not matched to a gene: 3. A note on this clone: What it binds is not known.

Primers included in the PCR were 60 Vbeta and 13 Jbeta primers. Some clones are missing from TCRdb's copy, which holds only in-frame ones; the method was immunoSEQ multiplex PCR. The table includes fewer than 150,000 clones, over 80% detected once. The specimen was PBMCs. The TCR was taken from a female donor in good health and CMV-seronegative. The chain couples TRBV6-5 to TRBJ2-7; 10 bases align to TRBD1. CDR3 sequence reads: CASSWGQGNYEQYF. CDR3 sequence (DNA): TGTGCCAGCAGTTGGGGACAGGGGAACTACGAGCAGTACTTC.